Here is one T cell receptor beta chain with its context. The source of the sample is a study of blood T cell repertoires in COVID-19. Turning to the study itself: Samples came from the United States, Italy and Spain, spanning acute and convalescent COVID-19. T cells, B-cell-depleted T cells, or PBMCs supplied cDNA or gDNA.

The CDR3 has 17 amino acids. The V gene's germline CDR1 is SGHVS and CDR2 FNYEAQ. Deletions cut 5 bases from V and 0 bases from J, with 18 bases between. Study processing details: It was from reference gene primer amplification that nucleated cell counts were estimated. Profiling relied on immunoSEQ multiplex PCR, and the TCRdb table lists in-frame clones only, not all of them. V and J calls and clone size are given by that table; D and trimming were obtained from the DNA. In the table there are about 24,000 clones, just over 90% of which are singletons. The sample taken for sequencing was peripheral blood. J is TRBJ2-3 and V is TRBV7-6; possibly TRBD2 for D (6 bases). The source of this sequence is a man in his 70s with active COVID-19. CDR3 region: CASSPSGRGTSTDTQYF. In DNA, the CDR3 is TGTGCCAGCAGCCCCTCGGGGCGGGGAACTAGCACAGATACGCAGTATTTT.